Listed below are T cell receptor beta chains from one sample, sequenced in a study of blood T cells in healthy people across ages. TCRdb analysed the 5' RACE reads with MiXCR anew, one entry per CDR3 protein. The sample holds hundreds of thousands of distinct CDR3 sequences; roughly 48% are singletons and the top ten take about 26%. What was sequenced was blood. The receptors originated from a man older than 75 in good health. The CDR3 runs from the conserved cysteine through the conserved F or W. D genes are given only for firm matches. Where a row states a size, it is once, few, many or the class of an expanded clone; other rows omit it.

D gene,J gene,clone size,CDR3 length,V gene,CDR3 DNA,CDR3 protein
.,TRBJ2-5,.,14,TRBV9,TGTGCCAGCAGCCCAACGGGACGTCAAGAGACCCAGTACTTC,CASSPTGRQETQYF
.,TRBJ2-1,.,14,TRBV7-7,TGTGCCAGCAGCTTTGGGGGGCGCCACAATGAGCAGTTCTTC,CASSFGGRHNEQFF
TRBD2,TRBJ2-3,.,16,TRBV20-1,TGCAGTGCTAGTTCCTCTAGCGGGGGGCCCCGAGATACGCAGTATTTT,CSASSSSGGPRDTQYF
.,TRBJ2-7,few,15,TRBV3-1,TGTGCCAGCAGTTACACCGACAGAGGGGCCTACGAGCAGTACTTC,CASSYTDRGAYEQYF
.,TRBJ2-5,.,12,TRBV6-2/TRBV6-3,TGTGCCAGCAGTTACTTCGGCGGGGAGCAGTACTTC,CASSYFGGEQYF
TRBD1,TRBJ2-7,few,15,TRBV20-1,TGCAGTGCTAGATCCTTAGCCGGGACAGGGGTCGAGCAGTACTTC,CSARSLAGTGVEQYF
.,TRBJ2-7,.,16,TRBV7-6,TGTGCCAGCAGCTCGAATCTAGGAATGGGAATCTACGAGCAGTACTTC,CASSSNLGMGIYEQYF
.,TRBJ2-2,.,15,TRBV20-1,TGCAGTGCTAGAATGGGCACGGCGAACACCGGGGAGCTGTTTTTT,CSARMGTANTGELFF
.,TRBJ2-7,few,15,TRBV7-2,TGTGCCAGCAGCTTAGGTCCATCTGCGGGTTACGAGCAGTACTTC,CASSLGPSAGYEQYF
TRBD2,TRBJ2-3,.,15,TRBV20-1,TGCAGTGCTGAAGAAGGTAGCGGGGGATCAGATACGCAGTATTTT,CSAEEGSGGSDTQYF
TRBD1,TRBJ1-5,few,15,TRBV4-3,TGCGCCAGCAGCCTATGGGACAGCCCCAATCAGCCCCAGCATTTT,CASSLWDSPNQPQHF
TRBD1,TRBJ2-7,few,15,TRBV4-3,TGCGCCAGCAGCCGTCCGGGACAGGGAGGGCACGAGCAGTACTTC,CASSRPGQGGHEQYF
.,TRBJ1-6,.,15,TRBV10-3,TGTGCCATCAGTGACAGGGGAGAATGGGATTCACCCCTCCACTTT,CAISDRGEWDSPLHF
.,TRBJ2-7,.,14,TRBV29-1,TGCAGCGTTGCAACTCTACAGAGCTCCTACGAGCAGTACTTC,CSVATLQSSYEQYF
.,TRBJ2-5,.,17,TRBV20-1,TGCAGTGCTAGAGATGCTGGTTCAGAGGGGCTCCAAGAGACCCAGTACTTC,CSARDAGSEGLQETQYF
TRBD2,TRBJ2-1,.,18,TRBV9,TGTGCCAGCAGCGTAGAGGGAGCTAGCGGGAGGGCTAGGAATGAGCAGTTCTTC,CASSVEGASGRARNEQFF
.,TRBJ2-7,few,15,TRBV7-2,TGTGCCAGCAGCTTATATCAAGGGAGCCCCTACGAGCAGTACTTC,CASSLYQGSPYEQYF
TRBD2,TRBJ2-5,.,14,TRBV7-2,TGTGCCAGCAGCGCCATAGCGGGGGGGTTGGAGCAGTACTTC,CASSAIAGGLEQYF
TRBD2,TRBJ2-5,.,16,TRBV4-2,TGTGCCAGCAGCCAAGATGGGACTAGCGGGGATGAGACCCAGTACTTC,CASSQDGTSGDETQYF
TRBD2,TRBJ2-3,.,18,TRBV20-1,TGCAGTGCTAGTACATCTCACCGGCGGGAGTCTAGGAAAGATACGCAGTATTTT,CSASTSHRRESRKDTQYF
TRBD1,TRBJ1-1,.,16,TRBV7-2,TGTGCCAGCAGCAAGCTCGTCGGGACAGGTGATTCTTCGGCTTTCTTT,CASSKLVGTGDSSAFF
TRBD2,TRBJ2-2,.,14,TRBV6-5,TGTGCCAGCAGCTCGGGGGGGGGAGTCGGGGAGCTGTTTTTT,CASSSGGGVGELFF
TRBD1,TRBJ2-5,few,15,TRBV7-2,TGTGCCAGCAGCTTACAACAGGGGGCGCGGGAGACCCAGTACTTC,CASSLQQGARETQYF
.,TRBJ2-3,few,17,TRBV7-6,TGTGCCAGCAGCTTAGCCGGGACGCATCCTAGCACAGATACGCAGTATTTT,CASSLAGTHPSTDTQYF
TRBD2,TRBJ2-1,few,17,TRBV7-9,TGTGCCAGCAGACCAAGACTAGCGGGAGCTGCTTACAATGAGCAGTTCTTC,CASRPRLAGAAYNEQFF